A selection of T cell receptor beta chains follows, all from one sample in a study of OX40 agonist ivuxolimab in advanced cancers. Clones were read by immunoSEQ multiplex PCR, and TCRdb kept only the in-frame ones, dropping some. The sample includes roughly 7,700 clones, roughly 73% of them seen just once. Material: CD4+ or CD8+ T cells sorted from blood, obtained in a trial of the OX40 agonist ivuxolimab. These receptors originate from an adult with an advanced solid tumor such as melanoma, head and neck, liver or kidney cancer. Each CDR3 is given with its conserved first and last residue. A D gene is named only where the DNA matches it firmly. The size entry is marked missing in some rows and otherwise reads once, few, many or a size class.

TRBV9	.	TRBD2	TRBJ2-5	TGTGCCAGCAGCCCGGGGGGGAGGGCTCAGGAGACCCAGTACTTC	CASSPGGRAQETQYF
TRBV5-6	.	.	TRBJ2-1	TGTGCCAGCAGCCTGAGTCTCGACTACAATGAGCAGTTCTTC	CASSLSLDYNEQFF
TRBV7-6	.	.	TRBJ1-1	TGTGCCAGCAGCGGGACCCCCGGGGCGGACACTGAAGCTTTCTTT	CASSGTPGADTEAFF
TRBV4-3	few	TRBD2	TRBJ2-2	TGCGCCAGCAGCCAAGAAGAAGCGGGAGGATTCACCGGGGAGCTGTTTTTT	CASSQEEAGGFTGELFF
TRBV25-1	.	.	TRBJ2-3	TGTGCCACCAGTGGACTGATCACAGATACGCAGTATTTT	CATSGLITDTQYF
TRBV19	.	TRBD1	TRBJ1-1	TGTGCCAGTAGGAGGGACAGGGCTACTGAAGCTTTCTTT	CASRRDRATEAFF
TRBV18	.	.	TRBJ1-2	TGTGCCAGCTCAAAGGACAGCCCTTATGGCTACACCTTC	CASSKDSPYGYTF
TRBV13	few	.	TRBJ1-2	TGTGCCAGCAGCTTGGGACGGCTTAACTATGGCTACACCTTC	CASSLGRLNYGYTF
TRBV6-5	.	.	TRBJ1-2	TGTGCCAGCAGTTACCCAGGGTCAAATGGCTACACCTTC	CASSYPGSNGYTF
TRBV7-6	once	.	TRBJ1-4	TGTGCCAGCAGCCCGACCTCATATGAAAAACTGTTTTTT	CASSPTSYEKLFF
TRBV7-8	.	.	TRBJ1-4	TGTGCCAGCAGCTTACACGATAATGAAAAACTGTTTTTT	CASSLHDNEKLFF
TRBV19	many	.	TRBJ1-5	TGTGCCAGTAGTCCCAGGGGTCAGCCCCAGCATTTT	CASSPRGQPQHF
TRBV7-2	.	TRBD2	TRBJ2-7	TGTGCCAGCAGCCCCCCAGCGGGGGGGCAGGCTACCTACGAGCAGTACTTC	CASSPPAGGQATYEQYF
TRBV7-2	.	TRBD1	TRBJ1-1	TGTGCCAGCAGCGCCCTGACAGGGGCGATGGGAGCTTTCTTT	CASSALTGAMGAFF
TRBV27	.	.	TRBJ1-2	TGTGCCAGCAGCTTAGCGGGGGGAAGCGGCTACACCTTC	CASSLAGGSGYTF
TRBV7-8	few	TRBD1	TRBJ2-3	TGTGCCAGCAGCTTAGGGGACAGCCGTACAGATACGCAGTATTTT	CASSLGDSRTDTQYF
TRBV7-6	few	.	TRBJ2-7	TGTGCCAGCAGCTTAGGCGTGGGGACCTCCTACGAGCAGTACTTC	CASSLGVGTSYEQYF
TRBV29-1	.	TRBD1	TRBJ2-7	TGCAGCGTTGTGTCGGGACAGGGATACTACGAGCAGTACTTC	CSVVSGQGYYEQYF
TRBV2	medium-sized	.	TRBJ1-1	TGTGCCAGCAGTGTTGCAGACAACACTGAAGCTTTCTTT	CASSVADNTEAFF